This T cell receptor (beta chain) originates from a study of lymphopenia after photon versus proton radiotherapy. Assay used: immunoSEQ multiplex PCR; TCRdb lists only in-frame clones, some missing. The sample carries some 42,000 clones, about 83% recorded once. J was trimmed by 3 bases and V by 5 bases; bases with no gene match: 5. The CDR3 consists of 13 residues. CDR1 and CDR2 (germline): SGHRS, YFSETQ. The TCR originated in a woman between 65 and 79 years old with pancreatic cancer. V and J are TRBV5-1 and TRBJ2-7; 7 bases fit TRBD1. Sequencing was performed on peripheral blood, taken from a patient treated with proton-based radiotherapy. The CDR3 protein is CASRSTGNYEQYF. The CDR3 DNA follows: TGCGCCAGCAGATCGACAGGGAACTACGAGCAGTACTTC.